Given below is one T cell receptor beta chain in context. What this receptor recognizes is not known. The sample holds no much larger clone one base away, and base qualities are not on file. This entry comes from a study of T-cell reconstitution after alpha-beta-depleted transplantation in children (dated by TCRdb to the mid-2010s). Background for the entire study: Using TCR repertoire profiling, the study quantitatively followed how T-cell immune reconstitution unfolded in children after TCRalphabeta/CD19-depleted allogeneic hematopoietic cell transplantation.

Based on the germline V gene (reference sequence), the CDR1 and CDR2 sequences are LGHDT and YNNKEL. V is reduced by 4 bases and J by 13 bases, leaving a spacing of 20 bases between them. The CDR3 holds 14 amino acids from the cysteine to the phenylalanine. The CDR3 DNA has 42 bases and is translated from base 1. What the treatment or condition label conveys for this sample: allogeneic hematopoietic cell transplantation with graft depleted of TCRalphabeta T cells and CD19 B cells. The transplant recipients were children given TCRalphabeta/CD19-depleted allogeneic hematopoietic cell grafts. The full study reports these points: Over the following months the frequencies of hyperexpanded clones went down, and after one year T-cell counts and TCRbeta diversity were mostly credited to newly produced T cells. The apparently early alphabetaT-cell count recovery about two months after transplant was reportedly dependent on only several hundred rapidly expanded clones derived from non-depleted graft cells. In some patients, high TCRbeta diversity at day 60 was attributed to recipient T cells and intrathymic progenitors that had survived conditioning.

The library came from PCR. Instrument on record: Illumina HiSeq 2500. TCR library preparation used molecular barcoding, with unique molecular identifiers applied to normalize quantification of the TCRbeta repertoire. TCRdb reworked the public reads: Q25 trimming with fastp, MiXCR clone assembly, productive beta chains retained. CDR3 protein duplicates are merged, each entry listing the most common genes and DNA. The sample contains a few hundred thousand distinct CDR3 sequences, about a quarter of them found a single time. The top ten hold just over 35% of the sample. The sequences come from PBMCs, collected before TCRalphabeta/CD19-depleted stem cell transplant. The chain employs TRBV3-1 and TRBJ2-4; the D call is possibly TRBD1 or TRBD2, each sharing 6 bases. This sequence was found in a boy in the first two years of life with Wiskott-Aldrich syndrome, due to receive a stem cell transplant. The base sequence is TGTGCCAGCAGCCCGATGAGTAGGGGGGATCGCCAGTACTTC. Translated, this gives CASSPMSRGDRQYF.